This is a list of T cell receptor beta chains from one sample in a study of T-cell reconstitution after alpha-beta-depleted transplantation in children. TCRdb independently ran MiXCR on the PCR reads; one entry per CDR3 protein. In the table there are 700,000 to 850,000 distinct CDR3 sequences, about 15% of which are singletons. This specimen consisted of PBMCs, mostly from graft donor cells, obtained 360 days after TCRalphabeta/CD19-depleted stem cell transplant. The source is a male patient aged 5 to 17 who had a stem cell transplant for acute lymphoblastic leukemia, so the T cells may come from the graft donor. Both conserved end residues are part of each CDR3. A D gene is named only where the DNA matches it firmly. Clone size is shown for a subset of rows, as once, few, many or a class of expanded clone.

D	V	length	size	J	DNA	CDR3
.	TRBV2	14	many	TRBJ2-1	TGTGCCAGCAGGGCCAGGGGCTCCTACAATGAGCAGTTCTTC	CASRARGSYNEQFF
TRBD2	TRBV15	17	.	TRBJ2-3	TGTGCCACCAGCAGATTACTAGCGGGAGGGATCACAGATACGCAGTATTTT	CATSRLLAGGITDTQYF
TRBD1	TRBV29-1	15	many	TRBJ1-2	TGCAGCGTTGAAGAGCCCGGGACAGGGAGAGGGGGCTACACCTTC	CSVEEPGTGRGGYTF
TRBD1	TRBV7-9	15	few	TRBJ2-3	TGTGCCAGCAGCACGACAGGGGGAGGCACAGATACGCAGTATTTT	CASSTTGGGTDTQYF
TRBD2	TRBV11-2	17	many	TRBJ2-5	TGTGCCAGCAGCTTACTAGCGGAGGTCTGGTTCGAAGAGACCCAGTACTTC	CASSLLAEVWFEETQYF
.	TRBV12-3/TRBV12-4	13	.	TRBJ2-1	TGTGCCAGCAGGTCAACCCTCTACAATGAGCAGTTCTTC	CASRSTLYNEQFF
TRBD1	TRBV7-9	15	few	TRBJ2-5	TGTGCCAGCAGCTTGATTAGGGGGCGGGAAGAGACCCAGTACTTC	CASSLIRGREETQYF
TRBD2	TRBV5-1	17	.	TRBJ2-1	TGCGCCAGCAGCCCACAGGGAGCGGGAGAACCTTACAATGAGCAGTTCTTC	CASSPQGAGEPYNEQFF
.	TRBV7-9	14	.	TRBJ1-1	TGTGCCAGCAGCTTAGTATCCGCGAACACTGAAGCTTTCTTT	CASSLVSANTEAFF
.	TRBV5-1	18	.	TRBJ2-3	TGCGCCAGCAGCTCTGGTGTGACGGGAACTAGCCGCACAGATACGCAGTATTTT	CASSSGVTGTSRTDTQYF
TRBD2	TRBV20-1	15	many	TRBJ2-1	TGCAGTGCTAGAGATTTGAACGGGAGGGCCCCGGAGCAGTTCTTC	CSARDLNGRAPEQFF
TRBD2	TRBV7-2	16	.	TRBJ2-1	TGTGCCAGCAGCCAACTAGCGGGAGTCTCCTACAATGAGCAGTTCTTC	CASSQLAGVSYNEQFF
.	TRBV11-3	12	few	TRBJ2-5	TGTGCCAGCCTGGCGTACCAAGAGACCCAGTACTTC	CASLAYQETQYF
TRBD2	TRBV12-3/TRBV12-4	16	few	TRBJ2-2	TGTGCCAGCAAGGAGCGGGAGGGCCTTATAACCGGGGAGCTGTTTTTT	CASKEREGLITGELFF
.	TRBV5-1	13	.	TRBJ2-3	TGCGCCAGCATGCAGCAGGAAGCAGATACGCAGTATTTT	CASMQQEADTQYF
.	TRBV7-9	15	.	TRBJ2-1	TGTGCCAGCAGCTTAGCGGCAGGGGGGGACAATGAGCAGTTCTTC	CASSLAAGGDNEQFF
.	TRBV6-2/TRBV6-3	11	many	TRBJ2-1	TGTGCCAGCAGCCGCAGCAATGAGCAGTTCTTC	CASSRSNEQFF
.	TRBV7-9	15	.	TRBJ1-5	TGTGCCAGCAGCCCCCTCGGTTCGGGCAATCAGCCCCAGCATTTT	CASSPLGSGNQPQHF
.	TRBV28	14	.	TRBJ2-4	TGTGCCAGCATCGGTGAGAGAATTAAAAACATTCAGTACTTC	CASIGERIKNIQYF
.	TRBV5-1	16	many	TRBJ2-3	TGCGCCAGCAGCTTGGCGTTGGCCAGGACCACAGATACGCAGTATTTT	CASSLALARTTDTQYF
.	TRBV12-3/TRBV12-4	14	.	TRBJ2-1	TGTACCAGCGTGGTAGGGCCCTCCTACAATGAGCAGTTCTTC	CTSVVGPSYNEQFF
.	TRBV14	15	few	TRBJ2-1	TGTGCCAGCAGCCAAGGTTTTACATCCTACAATGAGCAGTTCTTC	CASSQGFTSYNEQFF
TRBD1	TRBV5-5	13	.	TRBJ1-2	TGTGCCAGCAGCTTGGTAACAGGGGATGGCTACACCTTC	CASSLVTGDGYTF
.	TRBV7-8	16	few	TRBJ2-3	TGTGCCAGCAGCTTAGCGCGCCTAGTCCGCACAGATACGCAGTATTTT	CASSLARLVRTDTQYF
.	TRBV5-1	13	.	TRBJ2-2	TGCGCCAGCAGCTTGGCCAGGATCGGGGAGCTGTTTTTT	CASSLARIGELFF
TRBD1	TRBV7-3	16	.	TRBJ2-3	TGTGCCAGCAGCTTAGGGACAGGGGGCGGAAGGGATACGCAGTATTTT	CASSLGTGGGRDTQYF
TRBD2	TRBV20-1	20	few	TRBJ2-1	TGCAGTGCTAGAGATTTCGGCGGGAGGGCCAAGCGACCTCATTACAATGAGCAGTTCTTC	CSARDFGGRAKRPHYNEQFF
.	TRBV25-1	13	.	TRBJ1-6	TGTGCCAGCAGATCGGGGGCGAATTCACCCCTCCACTTT	CASRSGANSPLHF
.	TRBV5-1	14	.	TRBJ1-4	TGCGCCAGCAGCTTGGGTGGGCAAGGTGAAAAACTGTTTTTT	CASSLGGQGEKLFF
TRBD2	TRBV2	15	.	TRBJ2-1	TGTGCCAGCAAGATCCTAGCGGCCTCCTACAATGAGCAGTTCTTC	CASKILAASYNEQFF
.	TRBV4-2	14	many	TRBJ1-1	TGTGCCAGCAGCCAAGATCTAGGGAACACTGAAGCTTTCTTT	CASSQDLGNTEAFF
.	TRBV6-2/TRBV6-3	12	.	TRBJ2-7	TGTGCCAGCAGTTACCCGACCTACGAGCAGTACTTC	CASSYPTYEQYF
TRBD1	TRBV3-1	16	.	TRBJ2-6	TGTGCCAGCAGCCTGGACAGGGACACTGGGGCCAACGTCCTGACTTTC	CASSLDRDTGANVLTF
TRBD2	TRBV5-1	15	.	TRBJ2-7	TGCGCCAGCAGCTTGGCTAGCGGGAGGGCCAACGAGCAGTACTTC	CASSLASGRANEQYF
.	TRBV5-1	15	.	TRBJ2-1	TGCGCCAGCAGCCCGGGACTGTCCACCTACAATGAGCAGTTCTTC	CASSPGLSTYNEQFF
TRBD1	TRBV27	15	.	TRBJ1-6	TGTGCCAGCACTATTTACAGGGGCGATAGTTCACCCCTCCACTTT	CASTIYRGDSSPLHF
TRBD1	TRBV18	15	few	TRBJ1-4	TGTGCCAGCTCTCCCCCCGGGACAGGGAATGAAAAACTGTTTTTT	CASSPPGTGNEKLFF
.	TRBV4-2	18	.	TRBJ1-5	TGTGCCAGCAGTCTAGGGGGGTCCGCGGTCGGGAGCAATCAGCCCCAGCATTTT	CASSLGGSAVGSNQPQHF
.	TRBV20-1	11	many	TRBJ1-1	TGCAGTTTCGACGGGAACACTGAAGCTTTCTTT	CSFDGNTEAFF
.	TRBV12-3/TRBV12-4	16	few	TRBJ2-7	TGTGCCAGCAGTTTAAGGTCGACCGGGGGGCTTCACGAGCAGTACTTC	CASSLRSTGGLHEQYF
.	TRBV5-1	17	.	TRBJ2-7	TGCGCCAGCAGCCGACCGACTGGCGGGAAGCAAAAGAACGAGCAGTACTTC	CASSRPTGGKQKNEQYF
.	TRBV7-9	14	few	TRBJ2-2	TGTGCCAGCAGCTTAATGGTGGTAACCGGGGAGCTGTTTTTT	CASSLMVVTGELFF
TRBD1	TRBV5-1	13	few	TRBJ2-5	TGCGCCAGCAGCATGACAGGGCGGGAGACCCAGTACTTC	CASSMTGRETQYF
.	TRBV2	11	.	TRBJ2-3	TGTGCCAGCACGACCCTAGATACGCAGTATTTT	CASTTLDTQYF
TRBD1	TRBV6-5	15	few	TRBJ2-7	TGTGCCAGCAGTTACTCGGCGCCGGGACAGGGGGTGCAGTACTTC	CASSYSAPGQGVQYF
.	TRBV12-3/TRBV12-4	14	.	TRBJ2-1	TGTGCCAGCAGTTTCTTGGGGTTCCGGAATGAGCAGTTCTTC	CASSFLGFRNEQFF
.	TRBV11-2	17	few	TRBJ2-3	TGTGCCAGCAGCTTAGGAGTCATAGCGAGGGGTTCAGATACGCAGTATTTT	CASSLGVIARGSDTQYF
TRBD2	TRBV12-3/TRBV12-4	15	few	TRBJ2-1	TGTGCCAGCAGGGCGACTAGCGGGAGTTGGGATGAGCAGTTCTTC	CASRATSGSWDEQFF
.	TRBV5-1	16	.	TRBJ2-1	TGCGCCAGCAGCTTGAACGCGGGTCTCTCCTACAATGAGCAGTTCTTC	CASSLNAGLSYNEQFF
.	TRBV5-5	10	few	TRBJ1-1	TGTGCCAGCGGGGGATATGAAGCTTTCTTT	CASGGYEAFF
TRBD1	TRBV20-1	13	few	TRBJ1-1	TGCAGTGCTAGATCAGGGGGCGGCACTGAAGCTTTCTTT	CSARSGGGTEAFF
TRBD1	TRBV4-1	15	.	TRBJ2-7	TGCGCCAGCAGCCAAGATGGAGACAGGGTTTACGAGCAGTACTTC	CASSQDGDRVYEQYF
.	TRBV5-1	14	many	TRBJ1-1	TGCGCCAGCAGGTCCGGGACGGTGAACACTGAAGCTTTCTTT	CASRSGTVNTEAFF
.	TRBV2	14	.	TRBJ2-5	TGTGCCAGCAGCAGTCAGAGACTTCAAGAGACCCAGTACTTC	CASSSQRLQETQYF
.	TRBV4-2	12	few	TRBJ2-3	TGTGCCAGCAGCCAAGCCCTGGATACGCAGTATTTT	CASSQALDTQYF
.	TRBV7-9	14	.	TRBJ1-1	TGTGCCAGCAGCTTTGGTGGGGGGGACACTGAAGCTTTCTTT	CASSFGGGDTEAFF
.	TRBV12-3/TRBV12-4	17	.	TRBJ2-7	TGTGCCAGCAGTTTAGGGCGACTCACCAAATCGTCCTACGAGCAGTACTTC	CASSLGRLTKSSYEQYF